This is a list of T cell receptor beta chains from one sample in a study of shared clonotypes between healthy human individuals. Repertoires were generated with immunoSEQ multiplex PCR, while TCRdb's copy carries only in-frame clones and drops some. The top ten clones hold around 0.45% of a sample with approximately 1,500,000 clones, 95% to 99% of them seen once. Sequencing was done on a sample of naive CD4+ T cells sorted from blood. These receptors were collected from a man aged 30-40 years in good health. CDR3s include the opening cysteine and the closing phenylalanine or tryptophan. A D gene is named only where the DNA matches it firmly. Part of the rows lack a size; the others show once, few, many or a class for expanded clones.

cdr3_length | d_call | j_call | v_call | clone_size | cdr3_aa | cdr3_nt
18 | TRBD1 | TRBJ2-2 | TRBV25-1 | - | CASSESGTAPSNTGELFF | TGTGCCAGCAGTGAATCCGGGACAGCTCCGTCGAACACCGGGGAGCTGTTTTTT
16 | TRBD1 | TRBJ2-7 | TRBV25-1 | - | CASSAQSGTGAYEQYF | TGTGCCAGCAGTGCCCAATCCGGGACAGGGGCCTACGAGCAGTACTTC
13 | - | TRBJ1-2 | TRBV7-2 | - | CASSLESTYGYTF | TGTGCCAGCAGCTTAGAGTCAACATATGGCTACACCTTC
15 | TRBD2 | TRBJ2-7 | TRBV6-5 | once | CASSSSLAGGYEQYF | TGTGCCAGCAGTTCTTCACTAGCGGGAGGGTACGAGCAGTACTTC
15 | - | TRBJ1-3 | TRBV11-2 | - | CASSSDSLSGNTIYF | TGTGCCAGCAGCTCCGACAGCCTCTCTGGAAACACCATATATTTT
15 | TRBD2 | TRBJ2-7 | TRBV11-2 | - | CASSLVAGGPYEQYF | TGTGCCAGCAGCTTAGTCGCGGGAGGCCCCTACGAGCAGTACTTC
13 | TRBD2 | TRBJ2-1 | TRBV19 | - | CASNGRLGGWQFF | TGTGCCAGTAACGGCCGGCTGGGGGGGTGGCAGTTCTTC
15 | - | TRBJ2-7 | TRBV28 | - | CASRQYVGASYEQYF | TGTGCCAGCAGGCAATACGTGGGAGCGTCCTACGAGCAGTACTTC
13 | - | TRBJ1-5 | TRBV4-1 | - | CASSQETNQPQHF | TGCGCCAGCAGCCAAGAGACGAATCAGCCCCAGCATTTT
16 | TRBD2 | TRBJ2-5 | TRBV19 | - | CASSIDHRSGGETQYF | TGTGCCAGTAGTATAGACCACCGGTCCGGGGGGGAGACCCAGTACTTC
18 | TRBD2 | TRBJ2-1 | TRBV9 | - | CASSVALLVAGAFNEQFF | TGTGCCAGCAGCGTAGCCCTTTTGGTGGCGGGAGCGTTCAATGAGCAGTTCTTC
17 | - | TRBJ2-4 | TRBV9 | - | CASSVGGTGTLQNIQYF | TGTGCCAGCAGCGTAGGTGGGACCGGGACGTTACAAAACATTCAGTACTTC
13 | - | TRBJ2-2 | TRBV28 | - | CASKSGTTGELFF | TGTGCCAGCAAGTCAGGGACCACCGGGGAGCTGTTTTTT
16 | - | TRBJ2-5 | TRBV7-2 | - | CASSLAAAYYQETQYF | TGTGCCAGCAGCTTAGCGGCAGCTTATTACCAAGAGACCCAGTACTTC
15 | - | TRBJ2-2 | TRBV27 | - | CASSLIGSNTGELFF | TGTGCCAGCAGTTTAATAGGATCGAACACCGGGGAGCTGTTTTTT
12 | - | TRBJ2-1 | TRBV30 | - | CAWLGLYNEQFF | TGTGCCTGGCTGGGACTTTACAATGAGCAGTTCTTC
16 | - | TRBJ2-3 | TRBV19 | - | CASSRGTLERTDTQYF | TGTGCCAGTAGCCGCGGGACTCTCGAGCGCACAGATACGCAGTATTTT
10 | - | TRBJ2-5 | TRBV29-1 | - | CSSGGETQYF | TGCAGCTCTGGAGGGGAGACCCAGTACTTC
13 | - | TRBJ2-1 | TRBV7-7 | - | CASSPSAGNEQFF | TGTGCCAGCAGCCCCTCAGCAGGCAATGAGCAGTTCTTC
13 | - | TRBJ1-5 | TRBV28 | - | CASRGRESQPQHF | TGTGCCAGCAGGGGCCGGGAGAGTCAGCCCCAGCATTTT
14 | - | TRBJ1-4 | TRBV6-5 | - | CASRKGRTLEKLFF | TGTGCCAGCAGAAAAGGTCGTACACTAGAAAAACTGTTTTTT
18 | TRBD2 | TRBJ2-2 | TRBV9 | - | CASSVGRASGSATGELFF | TGTGCCAGCAGCGTAGGTCGGGCAAGCGGGAGTGCCACCGGGGAGCTGTTTTTT
16 | - | TRBJ1-3 | TRBV4-3 | - | CASSQDLTGSGNTIYF | TGCGCCAGCAGCCAAGATCTAACAGGGTCTGGAAACACCATATATTTT
11 | - | TRBJ2-7 | TRBV20-1 | - | CSANIVYEQYF | TGCAGTGCTAATATCGTCTACGAGCAGTACTTC
16 | - | TRBJ2-2 | TRBV11-1 | - | CASRRSGTPFTGELFF | TGTGCCAGCAGGCGCTCCGGGACGCCATTCACCGGGGAGCTGTTTTTT
15 | TRBD2 | TRBJ2-3 | TRBV29-1 | - | CSVQESGRGTDTQYF | TGCAGCGTCCAAGAGAGCGGGAGAGGCACAGATACGCAGTATTTT
14 | TRBD1 | TRBJ2-5 | TRBV5-1 | - | CASSSGTGQETQYF | TGCGCCAGCAGCTCGGGGACAGGACAAGAGACCCAGTACTTC
12 | - | TRBJ2-1 | TRBV10-3 | - | CAISDGGNEQFF | TGTGCCATCAGTGATGGGGGGAATGAGCAGTTCTTC
13 | - | TRBJ1-1 | TRBV7-9 | - | CASSLQVNTEAFF | TGTGCCAGCAGCTTACAAGTGAACACTGAAGCTTTCTTT
15 | TRBD2 | TRBJ2-7 | TRBV6-5 | - | CASSPYSGSSYEQYF | TGTGCCAGCAGTCCCTATAGCGGGAGTTCCTACGAGCAGTACTTC
17 | TRBD2 | TRBJ2-2 | TRBV18 | - | CASSPLRLADHTGELFF | TGTGCCAGCTCACCACTTCGACTAGCGGACCACACCGGGGAGCTGTTTTTT
16 | - | TRBJ2-1 | TRBV2 | - | CASSEAARAGGNEQFF | TGTGCCAGCAGTGAAGCGGCCCGGGCCGGGGGTAATGAGCAGTTCTTC
17 | - | TRBJ1-3 | TRBV15 | - | CATSRDRAGEGLGTIYF | TGTGCCACCAGCAGAGATCGGGCAGGGGAGGGATTGGGCACCATATATTTT
12 | - | TRBJ1-2 | TRBV6-1 | - | CASTPGLYGYTF | TGTGCCAGCACCCCCGGTTTATATGGCTACACCTTC
16 | - | TRBJ2-6 | TRBV11-2 | - | CASSLVQLSGANVLTF | TGTGCCAGCAGCTTAGTGCAGCTCTCTGGGGCCAACGTCCTGACTTTC
15 | TRBD2 | TRBJ2-5 | TRBV28 | - | CASSQRTSGRETQYF | TGTGCCAGCAGTCAGAGGACTAGCGGGAGAGAGACCCAGTACTTC
15 | TRBD2 | TRBJ2-5 | TRBV5-4 | - | CASSVDASGRETQYF | TGTGCCAGCAGCGTGGACGCGTCCGGGAGGGAGACCCAGTACTTC
13 | - | TRBJ2-1 | TRBV7-3 | - | CASSLGQNNEQFF | TGTGCCAGCAGCCTCGGCCAAAACAATGAGCAGTTCTTC
15 | - | TRBJ2-2 | TRBV5-4 | - | CASSWGFTNTGELFF | TGTGCCAGCAGTTGGGGTTTCACGAACACCGGGGAGCTGTTTTTT
13 | - | TRBJ2-5 | TRBV5-4 | - | CASSLGKGETQYF | TGTGCCAGCAGCTTGGGAAAAGGGGAGACCCAGTACTTC
17 | - | TRBJ2-6 | TRBV28 | once | CASSLPLLGTGANVLTF | TGTGCCAGCAGCCTTCCCCTTTTGGGTACGGGGGCCAACGTCCTGACTTTC
15 | - | TRBJ2-2 | TRBV2 | - | CASAGRGANTGELFF | TGTGCCAGCGCGGGGCGGGGCGCGAACACCGGGGAGCTGTTTTTT
15 | - | TRBJ1-4 | TRBV5-1 | - | CASSRDVATNEKLFF | TGCGCCAGCAGTCGGGACGTTGCAACTAATGAAAAACTGTTTTTT
13 | - | TRBJ1-1 | TRBV7-9 | - | CASSSYTNTEAFF | TGTGCCAGCAGCTCCTACACGAACACTGAAGCTTTCTTT
17 | TRBD2 | TRBJ2-1 | TRBV7-9 | - | CASSSRPGTSGRNEQFF | TGTGCCAGCAGCTCCCGCCCCGGGACTAGCGGGAGGAATGAGCAGTTCTTC
14 | TRBD2 | TRBJ2-7 | TRBV5-1 | - | CASSATSGLWEQYF | TGCGCCAGCAGTGCGACTAGCGGGCTCTGGGAGCAGTACTTC
14 | - | TRBJ2-7 | TRBV5-5 | - | CASSLRLPAYEQYF | TGTGCCAGCAGCTTACGACTACCCGCCTACGAGCAGTACTTC
16 | TRBD2 | TRBJ2-3 | TRBV5-1 | - | CASKLAGASGADTQYF | TGCGCCAGCAAACTAGCGGGAGCTTCGGGGGCAGATACGCAGTATTTT